These 14 T cell receptor beta chains were all obtained from the same sample, sequenced in a study of T cells in Graves' hyperthyroidism and ophthalmopathy. TCR beta CDR3 regions were amplified from RNA. The HTBI primer set was used in a first-round RT-PCR of the TCR CDR3. Using its own MiXCR run on the multiplex PCR reads, TCRdb lists one record per CDR3 protein. This repertoire shows about 300,000 distinct CDR3 sequences, around 19% found once; its top ten account for roughly 39%. Material for sequencing was blood. These receptor sequences come from a man aged 50-59 years with Graves' ophthalmopathy.

In its sample, this clonotype was seen many times. The V call is TRBV20-1, the J call TRBJ2-3, with 11 bases matching TRBD2. Germline lookup yields CDR1 DFQATT and CDR2 SNEGSKA (reference sequence). This CDR3 region has 14 residues. V lost 6 bases to trimming and J lost 5 bases; unmatched junction nucleotides: 7. DNA for the CDR3: TGCAGTGCCCGAGACCTAGCGGGAGGAGATACGCAGTATTTT. It translates to CSARDLAGGDTQYF.

This clonotype came up many times. The V call is TRBV18, the J call TRBJ2-1; unclear D gene. There are 12 residues in the CDR3. Trimming cost V 1 base and J 9 bases, with 7 bases left between them. Germline assignment: CDR1 KGHSH and CDR2 LQKENI. The CDR3 protein is CASSPQYGEQFF. The CDR3 region has the DNA TGTGCCAGCTCACCACAGTACGGTGAGCAGTTCTTC.

This clonotype was picked up a small number of times. J is TRBJ2-1 and V is TRBV15; possibly TRBD2 for D (5 bases). The CDR3 loop spans 13 amino acids. Deletions cut 1 base from V and 4 bases from J, with 5 bases between. CDR1 and CDR2 (germline): LNHNV, YYDKDF (reference sequence). CDR3 region: CATSRAGYNEQFF. In DNA, the CDR3 is TGTGCCACCAGCAGAGCGGGGTACAATGAGCAGTTCTTC.

This clonotype occurred many times. The chain carries TRBV5-1 and TRBJ2-5; the match to TRBD2 covers 15 bases. This CDR3 region has 18 residues. V lost 3 bases and J lost 13; bases outside the gene matches: 19. Germline CDR1 is SGHRS and CDR2 is YFSETQ. The CDR3 bases are TGCGCCAGCAGCTCGATGAACAGCCCGGGACTAGCGGGAGGCCAGTTGTACTTC. Its translation is CASSSMNSPGLAGGQLYF.

The J gene is TRBJ1-4, the V gene TRBV29-1, with a possible D match to TRBD1 (6 bases). CDR3 size: 15 residues. Germline CDR1 is SQVTM and CDR2 is ANQGSEA. The ends were cut back, 4 bases at V and 0 bases at J, with 12 bases in the middle. The chain's CDR3 is CSVGPAGATNEKLFF. As DNA, the CDR3 is TGCAGCGTTGGCCCGGCAGGGGCAACTAATGAAAAACTGTTTTTT.

This clonotype was observed many times. The chain links TRBV10-3 to TRBJ1-5; D remains ambiguous. Trimming pared 3 bases from V and 0 bases from J, leaving 9 bases between. The germline V gene has CDR1 ENHRY and CDR2 SYGVKD. CDR3 length: 15 amino acids. The DNA for the CDR3 is TGTGCCATCAGTGATATGGCAGCTAGCAATCAGCCCCAGCATTTT. Protein product: CAISDMAASNQPQHF.

There are a few counts of this clonotype. The CDR3: CAWNVRGQGEAFF. For the CDR3, the DNA is TGTGCCTGGAATGTAAGGGGGCAGGGAGAAGCTTTCTTT. The chain uses TRBV30 and TRBJ1-1; TRBD1 matches at 7 bases. Germline V gives CDR1 GTSNPN, CDR2 SVGIG (reference sequence). V was pared by 4 bases and J by 8 bases, with 10 bases of the junction left unmatched. CDR3 length: 13 amino acids.

In its sample, this clonotype was seen many times. The rearrangement uses TRBV5-1 and TRBJ2-3; D uncertain. CDR1 is SGHRS and CDR2 is YFSETQ in the germline V gene. This CDR3 spans 14 amino acids. V gave up 1 base and J gave up 2 bases, with 8 bases separating them. Here the CDR3 DNA reads TGCGCCAGCAGCTTGATACGCTCCACAGATACGCAGTATTTT. It translates to CASSLIRSTDTQYF.

This clonotype was seen repeatedly, ten times or more. This sequence joins TRBV6-1 and TRBJ2-5; 7 nucleotides line up with TRBD1. V gave up 5 bases and J gave up 3 bases; unmatched junction bases: 3. The CDR3 is made up of 13 amino acids. The V gene's germline CDR1 is MNHNS and CDR2 SASEGT. DNA for the CDR3: TGTGCCAGCAGTTCCGGGACAGAAGAGACCCAGTACTTC. Translated: CASSSGTEETQYF.

The V call is TRBV29-1, the J call TRBJ2-3; 9 bases map to TRBD2. CDR1 and CDR2 from the germline V gene are SQVTM and ANQGSEA. CDR3 size: 14 residues. The V gene end was trimmed by 6 bases and the J gene end by 6 bases; junction bases not matched to a gene: 10. The chain's CDR3 is CSVALAGRSDTQYF. CDR3 DNA sequence: TGCAGCGTCGCCCTAGCGGGAAGGTCGGATACGCAGTATTTT.

The chain carries TRBV9 and TRBJ2-3; D not certain. The V end was cut by 0 bases, the J end by 3 bases, with 14 bases between. CDR1 and CDR2 (germline): SGDLS, YYNGEE. CDR3 length: 16 amino acids. CDR3 bases: TGTGCCAGCAGCGTAGGGGCTCTAGGTGCAACAGATACGCAGTATTTT. As protein: CASSVGALGATDTQYF.

This clonotype was seen ten or more times. CDR3 DNA sequence: TGTGCCTGGAACTCCGGAGGGGGGGCTGACAATCAGCCCCAGCATTTT. It encodes CAWNSGGGADNQPQHF. This chain links TRBV30 with TRBJ1-5, with a weak D call TRBD1 (6 bases). CDR3 length equals 16 residues. V was cut by 4 bases and J by 3 bases, with 19 bases left in between. Germline V gene lookup returns CDR1 GTSNPN and CDR2 SVGIG (reference sequence).

Turning to this clonotype: With a much larger clone just one base away, this may be a read error. The chain has TRBV29-1 and TRBJ2-3; 7 bases agree with TRBD1. J lost 5 bases, V lost 5 bases, and 10 bases had no gene match. CDR1 is SQVTM and CDR2 is ANQGSEA in the germline V gene. The CDR3 extends over 14 amino acids. CDR3 coding DNA: TGCAGCGTTCGGACAGGTGAAGGCATAGATACGCAGTATTTT. It translates to CSVRTGEGIDTQYF.

This clonotype was recorded many times. The genes are TRBV30 and TRBJ1-5; 7 nucleotides match TRBD1. With V trimmed by 2 bases and J by 3 bases, 13 bases remained unmatched. CDR1 and CDR2 (germline): GTSNPN, SVGIG (reference sequence). The CDR3 length is 17 residues. In DNA form, the CDR3 reads TGTGCCTGGAGTATAACGACGGGACAGTTCAACAATCAGCCCCAGCATTTT. It encodes CAWSITTGQFNNQPQHF.